Below, 17 T cell receptor beta chains from the same sample are listed, as sequenced in a study of shared clonotypes between healthy human individuals. Clones were sequenced by immunoSEQ multiplex PCR, and TCRdb holds only the in-frame ones, with some missing. Here the sample spans about 2.4 million clones, around nine tenths being singletons. Sequencing was carried out using naive CD4+ T cells sorted from blood. As for subset: CD45RA+ positively selected. The receptor source for this set is a young man in good health.

This clone came up a few times. The chain is built from TRBV18 and TRBJ1-3, with D unclear. V gave up 6 bases and J gave up 2 bases, with 17 bases separating them. The CDR3 consists of 16 residues. The germline V gene encodes CDR1 KGHSH and CDR2 LQKENI. The CDR3 coding sequence is TGTGCCAGCTCCGAACACCCGCCCGGCACTGGAAACACCATATATTTT. Its protein is CASSEHPPGTGNTIYF.

The genes are TRBV12-5 and TRBJ2-7; 7 bases agree with TRBD1. Germline trimming cut 1 base from V and 3 bases from J; bases unmatched to any gene: 6. CDR3 length: 15 residues. Germline V gene data show CDR1 as LGHNT and CDR2 as FRNRAP. For the CDR3, the DNA is TGTGCTAGTGGTTTGGGCCGGGACAGTTACTACGAGCAGTACTTC. This gives the protein CASGLGRDSYYEQYF.

The chain recombines TRBV5-4 with TRBJ2-3; D call uncertain. The ends were cut back, 0 bases at V and 5 bases at J, with 7 bases in the middle. CDR1 SGHNT and CDR2 YYREEE come from the germline V gene (reference sequence). There are 13 residues in the CDR3. CDR3 nucleotides: TGTGCCAGCAGCTTGGGAGACGTAGATACGCAGTATTTT. Translation gives CASSLGDVDTQYF. The whole variable domain, remainder taken from reference TRBV5-4 and TRBJ2-3, is ETGVTQSPTHLIKTRGQQVTLRCSSQSGHNTVSWYQQALGQGPQFIFQYYREEENGRGNFPPRFSGLQFPNYSSELNVNALELDDSALYLCASSLGDVDTQYFGPGTRLTVL.

The chain carries TRBV7-3 and TRBJ2-7, with 12 bases lining up with TRBD2. Germline CDR1 and CDR2: SGHTA and FQGTGA. The CDR3 is 15 amino acids. The ends lost 3 bases at V and 4 bases at J; junction bases unmatched: 4. CDR3 residues: CASSFLAGGPYEQYF. CDR3 nucleotides: TGTGCCAGCAGCTTCCTAGCGGGGGGGCCATACGAGCAGTACTTC. The full variable domain, with the rest looked up from reference TRBV7-3 and TRBJ2-7, is GAGVSQTPSNKVTEKGKYVELRCDPISGHTALYWYRQSLGQGPEFLIYFQGTGAADDSGLPNDRFFAVRPEGSVSTLKIQRTERGDSAVYLCASSFLAGGPYEQYFGPGTRLTVT.

This clone was observed a few times. The chain is built from TRBV9 and TRBJ1-1, with D unresolved. The germline V gene encodes CDR1 SGDLS and CDR2 YYNGEE. V lost 2 bases, J lost 4 bases, and 18 bases lay in between. The CDR3 runs 16 residues. CDR3 sequence: CASSVDGLFLGTEAFF. The DNA of the CDR3 is TGTGCCAGCAGCGTTGACGGACTATTCCTGGGCACTGAAGCTTTCTTT.

V gene TRBV5-4 combines with J gene TRBJ2-7; TRBD2 agrees at 14 bases. The CDR3 is made up of 14 amino acids. J was trimmed by 6 bases and V by 7 bases; bases with no gene match: 6. From germline, CDR1 is SGHNT and CDR2 YYREEE (reference sequence). The CDR3 coding sequence is TGTGCCAGCCGACTAGCGGGAGGGCCTGGCGAGCAGTACTTC. It specifies CASRLAGGPGEQYF.

As for this clone: The same CDR3 can be traced to other DNA sequences in this sample. J is TRBJ2-7 and V is TRBV7-2, with 7 positions matching TRBD1. This CDR3 contains 14 residues. CDR1 and CDR2 from the germline V gene are SGHTA and FQGNSA. V lost 1 base, J lost 2 bases, and 2 bases stayed unmatched. The DNA of the CDR3 is TGTGCCAGCAGCTTAGTCCAGGGGGCCTACGAGCAGTACTTC. Its translation is CASSLVQGAYEQYF. The full variable domain, in which reference TRBV7-2 and TRBJ2-7 provide the parts outside the CDR3, is GAGVSQSPSNKVTEKGKDVELRCDPISGHTALYWYRQSLGQGLEFLIYFQGNSAPDKSGLPSDRFSAERTGGSVSTLTIQRTQQEDSAVYLCASSLVQGAYEQYFGPGTRLTVT.

V gene TRBV7-2 combines with J gene TRBJ2-1; 7 bases line up with TRBD2. The ends lost 5 bases at V and 0 bases at J; junction bases unmatched: 10. CDR3 length: 17 residues. CDR1 and CDR2 (germline): SGHTA, FQGNSA. The CDR3 region is CASSIRTSGSSYNEQFF. The CDR3 nucleotides read TGTGCCAGCAGCATACGGACTAGTGGCAGCTCCTACAATGAGCAGTTCTTC.

This clone occurred once. The chain carries TRBV4-1 and TRBJ2-7; D is possibly TRBD2 (5 bases). This CDR3 is built from 13 residues. Between the trimmed V and J ends, which lost 1 base and 6 bases, there was a span of 10 bases. Per the germline V gene, CDR1 is MGHRA and CDR2 is YSYEKL. This CDR3 is CASSQGMRVEQYF. CDR3 bases: TGCGCCAGCAGCCAAGGGATGAGGGTCGAGCAGTACTTC.

In regard to this clone: At the DNA level, this CDR3 is encoded by other sequences in the same sample as well. Here the CDR3 DNA reads TGTGCCAGCAGCTCCAGGGGGACCGGGGAGCTGTTTTTT. It specifies CASSSRGTGELFF. V is TRBV11-3 and J is TRBJ2-2; 7 bases map to TRBD1. Germline V gene lookup returns CDR1 SGHNT and CDR2 YENEEA. J was trimmed by 5 bases and V by 4 bases; bases with no gene match: 1. The CDR3 contains 13 residues.

The gene calls are TRBV5-6 and TRBJ1-2; tentatively, D is TRBD1 (5 bases). CDR3 size: 16 residues. From germline, CDR1 is SGHDT and CDR2 YYEEEE. Trimming removed 1 base at V and 3 bases at J, with 16 bases between. In nucleotides, the CDR3 is TGTGCCAGCAGCTTGTATCGGGATCCGGGGGACTATGGCTACACCTTC. This sequence encodes CASSLYRDPGDYGYTF. The full variable domain, completed using reference TRBV5-6 and TRBJ1-2, is DAGVTQSPTHLIKTRGQQVTLRCSPKSGHDTVSWYQQALGQGPQFIFQYYEEEERQRGNFPDRFSGHQFPNYSSELNVNALLLGDSALYLCASSLYRDPGDYGYTFGSGTRLTVV.

This clone was seen only once. The chain combines TRBV21-1 with TRBJ2-7. TRBV21-1 is given as a pseudogene. The CDR3 spans 14 residues. In DNA, the CDR3 is TGTGCCAGCAGCAAGTCGTTAGGTCCCTACGAGCAGTACTTC. Its protein is CASSKSLGPYEQYF.

This clone appeared once. The rearrangement joins TRBV5-1 to TRBJ2-2; perhaps TRBD1 as D (5 bases). The CDR3 is 14 amino acids. V lost 5 bases to trimming and J lost 2 bases, with 10 bases between them. From germline, CDR1 is SGHRS and CDR2 YFSETQ. CDR3 in amino acids: CASRRDSNTGELFF. Written as DNA, the CDR3 is TGCGCCAGCAGACGCGACAGCAACACCGGGGAGCTGTTTTTT.

The V and J genes are TRBV11-2 and TRBJ2-5; no firm D call. The DNA matches TRBJ2-7 better at its end, which makes the J call doubtful. The CDR3 consists of 16 residues. Per germline, CDR1 SGHAT and CDR2 FQNNGV. The CDR3 region has the DNA TGTGCCAGCAGCCAGACGGATAATTTGGCCATCTACGAGCAGTACTTC. It translates to CASSQTDNLAIYEQYF.

V is TRBV5-1 and J is TRBJ1-1; 8 bases agree with TRBD1. Germline V lookup: CDR1 SGHRS, CDR2 YFSETQ. CDR3 length: 15 amino acids. The V segment lost 3 bases and the J segment 3 bases; nucleotides outside the gene matches: 7. CDR3 sequence: CASSSEAGGYTEAFF. CDR3 bases: TGCGCCAGCAGCTCGGAGGCAGGGGGCTACACTGAAGCTTTCTTT.

The chain joins TRBV10-3 to TRBJ2-7; the match to TRBD2 covers 8 bases. Per the germline V gene, CDR1 is ENHRY and CDR2 is SYGVKD. V was pared by 5 bases and J by 3 bases, with 6 bases of the junction left unmatched. CDR3 size: 14 residues. CDR3 sequence reads: CAISSGLGGYEQYF. CDR3 sequence (DNA): TGTGCCATCAGTTCGGGACTAGGGGGCTACGAGCAGTACTTC.

The genes are TRBV19 and TRBJ1-2; D is ambiguous. The length of the CDR3 is 12 residues. V lost 5 bases, J lost 7 bases, and 11 bases lay in between. Per germline, CDR1 LNHDA and CDR2 SQIVND (reference sequence). The CDR3 DNA reads TGTGCCAGTAGTCCCGGGGAGGCTGGCTACACCTTC. Amino acid sequence: CASSPGEAGYTF.